This TCR beta chain was profiled in a study of response to subunit inactivated influenza vaccine. The CDR3 loop spans 15 amino acids. V was pared by 3 bases and J by 3 bases, with 7 bases of the junction left unmatched. This clonotype was seen ten or more times. TCRdb fed the RT-PCR reads into MiXCR, producing one record per CDR3 protein. The table shows hundreds of thousands of distinct CDR3 sequences, with about 8% occurring only once. This receptor was identified in a man aged 50-75 years who received an inactivated influenza vaccine. The gene calls are TRBV12-3 or TRBV12-4 and TRBJ2-7; TRBD1 agrees at 8 bases. Sequenced here: PBMCs from blood, sampled around 25 months after vaccination. CDR3 amino acids: CASSLGQGAYYEQYF. As DNA, the CDR3 is TGTGCCAGCAGTTTGGGGCAGGGGGCTTACTACGAGCAGTACTTC.